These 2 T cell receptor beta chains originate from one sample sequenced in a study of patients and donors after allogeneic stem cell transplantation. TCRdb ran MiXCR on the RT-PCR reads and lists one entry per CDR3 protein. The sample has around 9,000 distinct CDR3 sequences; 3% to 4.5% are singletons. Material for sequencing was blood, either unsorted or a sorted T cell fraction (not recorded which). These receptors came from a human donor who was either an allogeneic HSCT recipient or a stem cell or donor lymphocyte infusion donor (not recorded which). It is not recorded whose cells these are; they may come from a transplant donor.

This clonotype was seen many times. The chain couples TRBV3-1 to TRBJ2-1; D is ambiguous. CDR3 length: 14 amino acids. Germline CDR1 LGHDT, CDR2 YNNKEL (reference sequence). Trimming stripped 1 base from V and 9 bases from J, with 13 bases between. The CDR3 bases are TGTGCCAGCAGCCAAGGCCCTGCTCGCGTTGAGCAGTTCTTC. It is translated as CASSQGPARVEQFF.

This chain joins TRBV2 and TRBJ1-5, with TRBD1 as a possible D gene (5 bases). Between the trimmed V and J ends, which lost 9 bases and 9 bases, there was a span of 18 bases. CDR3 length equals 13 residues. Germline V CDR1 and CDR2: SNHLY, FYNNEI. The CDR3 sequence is CASTLGGPAPQHF. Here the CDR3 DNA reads TGTGCCAGTACTCTCGGGGGACCGGCGCCCCAGCATTTT.